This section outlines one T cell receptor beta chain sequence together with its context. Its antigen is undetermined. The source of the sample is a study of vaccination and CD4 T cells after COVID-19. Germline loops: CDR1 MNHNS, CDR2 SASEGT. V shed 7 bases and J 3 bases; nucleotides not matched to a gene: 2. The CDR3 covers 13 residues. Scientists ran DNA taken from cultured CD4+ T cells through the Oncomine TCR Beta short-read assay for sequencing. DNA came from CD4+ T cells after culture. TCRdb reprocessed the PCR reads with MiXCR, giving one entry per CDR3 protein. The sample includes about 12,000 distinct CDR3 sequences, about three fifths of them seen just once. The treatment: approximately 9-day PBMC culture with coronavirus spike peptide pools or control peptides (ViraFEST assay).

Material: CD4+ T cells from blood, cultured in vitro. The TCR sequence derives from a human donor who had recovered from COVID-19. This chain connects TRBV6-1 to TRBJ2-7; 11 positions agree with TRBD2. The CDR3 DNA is TGTGCCAGCATCCTAGCGGGAGGCTACGAGCAGTACTTC. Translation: CASILAGGYEQYF.